A selection of T cell receptor beta chains follows, all from one sample in a study of shared clonotypes between healthy human individuals. Generated by immunoSEQ multiplex PCR, the TCRdb table keeps only in-frame clones and is missing some. The sample includes fewer than 3 million clones, about 90% of them seen just once. Material for sequencing was naive CD4+ T cells from PBMCs. These receptors were collected from a man between 18 and 29 years old in good health. Some clones in this sample may be carry-over from other donors' samples. The CDR3 runs from the conserved cysteine through the conserved F or W. Fields, in order: CDR3 protein, CDR3 DNA, J gene, clone size, CDR3 length, D gene, V gene. A D gene is named only where the DNA matches it firmly. The size field is filled for only some rows; it gives once, few, many or a size class.

CASSKVGSGANVLTF . TRBJ2-6 . 15 . TRBV21-1
CAISGYPGHGYTF TGTGCCATCAGTGGCTACCCAGGGCATGGCTACACCTTC TRBJ1-2 . 13 . TRBV10-3
CASSLVPQKRNTEAFF TGCGCCAGCAGCTTGGTCCCTCAGAAACGGAACACTGAAGCTTTCTTT TRBJ1-1 . 16 . TRBV5-1
CASRASGGGYTF TGTGCCAGCAGAGCATCAGGGGGCGGCTACACCTTC TRBJ1-2 . 12 TRBD1 TRBV28
CASRGSGTSYEQYF TGTGCCAGTAGGGGAAGCGGGACCTCCTACGAGCAGTACTTC TRBJ2-7 . 14 TRBD2 TRBV19
CASSLGFYEQYF TGTGCCAGCAGCTTAGGGTTCTACGAGCAGTACTTC TRBJ2-7 . 12 . TRBV5-4
CASSHAGLYTSSYNEQFF TGTGCCAGCAGCCATGCGGGTCTGTACACTAGCTCCTACAATGAGCAGTTCTTC TRBJ2-1 . 18 . TRBV4-2
CAGSTPGAQETQYF TGTGCCGGAAGCACGCCGGGGGCACAAGAGACCCAGTACTTC TRBJ2-5 . 14 . TRBV28
CASSIKQAINTEAFF TGTGCCAGTAGTATCAAGCAGGCGATAAACACTGAAGCTTTCTTT TRBJ1-1 . 15 . TRBV19
CASRGPGQSNYGYTF TGTGCCAGCAGGGGACCGGGCCAATCTAACTATGGCTACACCTTC TRBJ1-2 . 15 . TRBV28
CASTTGTKRYNEQFF TGTGCCAGCACCACCGGGACAAAAAGGTACAATGAGCAGTTCTTC TRBJ2-1 once 15 . TRBV28
CASEPQAGVETQYF TGTGCCAGCGAACCTCAAGCGGGAGTAGAGACCCAGTACTTC TRBJ2-5 once 14 TRBD2 TRBV28
CASSSLQGADTQYF TGTGCCAGCAGCTCCCTACAGGGTGCAGATACGCAGTATTTT TRBJ2-3 . 14 . TRBV5-6
CASRGAGGYQETQYF TGTGCCAGCAGGGGGGCCGGGGGGTACCAAGAGACCCAGTACTTC TRBJ2-5 . 15 . TRBV28
CSVAGGPAREQFF TGCAGCGTTGCGGGAGGGCCTGCGCGTGAGCAGTTCTTC TRBJ2-1 . 13 TRBD2 TRBV29-1
CASSTASTDTQYF TGTGCCAGCAGTACCGCTAGCACAGATACGCAGTATTTT TRBJ2-3 . 13 . TRBV27
CASRHHGQGDSYEQYF TGTGCCAGTAGGCACCATGGACAGGGAGATTCCTACGAGCAGTACTTC TRBJ2-7 . 16 TRBD1 TRBV19
CSVEDRTGADTQYF TGCAGCGTTGAAGATCGGACAGGGGCAGATACGCAGTATTTT TRBJ2-3 . 14 TRBD1 TRBV29-1
CASKGGQGAQPQHF TGTGCCAGTAAGGGGGGACAGGGGGCTCAGCCCCAGCATTTT TRBJ1-5 . 14 TRBD1 TRBV19
CASGTGVGEKLFF TGTGCCAGTGGGACAGGGGTGGGGGAAAAACTGTTTTTT TRBJ1-4 . 13 TRBD1 TRBV6-1
CAITSQSTSGGNEQFF TGTGCCATCACCTCACAGTCGACTAGCGGGGGAAATGAGCAGTTCTTC TRBJ2-1 . 16 TRBD2 TRBV10-3
CASSLRGGRGNTIYF TGTGCCAGCAGCTTGCGGGGGGGTAGGGGAAACACCATATATTTT TRBJ1-3 . 15 . TRBV5-4
CSVTRDRGSYGYTF TGCAGCGTTACCCGGGACAGGGGAAGCTATGGCTACACCTTC TRBJ1-2 . 14 TRBD1 TRBV29-1
CASSVERLAGNEQFF TGTGCCAGCAGCGTGGAGAGGCTAGCGGGTAATGAGCAGTTCTTC TRBJ2-1 . 15 TRBD2 TRBV7-2
CASTLSGGNTIYF TGTGCCAGCACCCTAAGCGGGGGAAACACCATATATTTT TRBJ1-3 . 13 . TRBV5-6
CASSSPRDSFDTQYF TGTGCCAGCAGCTCCCCTCGGGACTCCTTTGATACGCAGTATTTT TRBJ2-3 . 15 . TRBV13
CASSRTGGDTGELFF TGTGCCAGCAGCCGGACAGGGGGAGATACCGGGGAGCTGTTTTTT TRBJ2-2 . 15 TRBD1 TRBV7-9
CASSEWQSSYEQYF TGTGCCAGCAGTGAATGGCAGAGCTCCTACGAGCAGTACTTC TRBJ2-7 once 14 . TRBV2
CASSEITDTQYF TGTGCCAGCAGTGAGATCACAGATACGCAGTATTTT TRBJ2-3 once 12 . TRBV6-1
CASSMGQAPGNTIYF TGTGCCAGTAGTATGGGGCAAGCACCTGGAAACACCATATATTTT TRBJ1-3 . 15 . TRBV19
CASSTPIWDLNTEAFF TGTGCCAGCAGCACACCCATATGGGATCTGAACACTGAAGCTTTCTTT TRBJ1-1 . 16 . TRBV21-1
CASSQGPDRAREQYF TGTGCCAGCAGCCAGGGGCCCGACAGGGCCCGGGAGCAGTACTTC TRBJ2-7 . 15 TRBD1 TRBV11-2
CASSVGLAYEQYF TGTGCCAGCAGCGTAGGACTAGCCTACGAGCAGTACTTC TRBJ2-7 . 13 . TRBV9
CASSFAGHPGNEQFF TGTGCCAGCAGTTTCGCCGGACATCCTGGGAATGAGCAGTTCTTC TRBJ2-1 . 15 . TRBV27
CASSGRDRAWEKLFF TGTGCCAGCAGTGGGCGGGACAGGGCCTGGGAAAAACTGTTTTTT TRBJ1-4 . 15 TRBD1 TRBV28
CASRPGARGTEAFF TGTGCCAGCAGGCCGGGGGCTCGAGGCACTGAAGCTTTCTTT TRBJ1-1 . 14 . TRBV7-9
CASSINTGELFF TGTGCCAGCTCCATCAACACCGGGGAGCTGTTTTTT TRBJ2-2 . 12 . TRBV27
CASSVHGDEQFF TGTGCCAGCAGCGTACACGGCGATGAGCAGTTCTTC TRBJ2-1 . 12 . TRBV9
CASSSNLYEQYF TGTGCCAGCAGTTCTAATCTCTACGAGCAGTACTTC TRBJ2-7 . 12 . TRBV28
CASSSSGLSSRGYTF TGTGCCAGCTCCTCCTCGGGACTCTCCTCTCGGGGCTACACCTTC TRBJ1-2 once 15 . TRBV28
CASSMGWVSGAYQPQHF TGTGCCAGTAGTATGGGCTGGGTGTCAGGGGCTTATCAGCCCCAGCATTTT TRBJ1-5 few 17 . TRBV19
CAIRSTVLNTEAFF TGTGCCATCAGGTCGACAGTCCTGAACACTGAAGCTTTCTTT TRBJ1-1 . 14 . TRBV10-3
CASSLGRGIETQYF TGTGCCAGCAGCTTAGGCAGGGGAATAGAGACCCAGTACTTC TRBJ2-5 . 14 . TRBV13
CASSILGDPSGANVLTF TGTGCCAGTAGTATATTAGGGGATCCCTCTGGGGCCAACGTCCTGACTTTC TRBJ2-6 . 17 . TRBV19
CASNEGTSTGGFF TGCGCCAGCAACGAGGGGACCTCTACGGGGGGGTTCTTC TRBJ2-1 . 13 TRBD2 TRBV5-1
CASSQDSPFYNEQFF TGCGCCAGCAGCCAGGACAGTCCTTTCTACAATGAGCAGTTCTTC TRBJ2-1 . 15 . TRBV5-1
CASSASSGRASTPRTQYF TGTGCCAGCAGCGCCTCTAGCGGGAGGGCCTCGACTCCACGGACCCAGTACTTC TRBJ2-5 once 18 TRBD2 TRBV7-9
CASSVSGTSGANVLTF TGTGCCAGCAGCGTTTCAGGGACCTCTGGGGCCAACGTCCTGACTTTC TRBJ2-6 . 16 . TRBV9
CAWSVSSLEAFF TGTGCCTGGAGTGTTAGTTCCCTTGAAGCTTTCTTT TRBJ1-1 few 12 . TRBV30
CSPLAGEQYF TGCAGTCCCCTGGCCGGCGAGCAGTACTTC TRBJ2-7 . 10 . TRBV20-1
CASSYRSAEKLFF TGTGCCAGCTCCTACAGGAGCGCTGAAAAACTGTTTTTT TRBJ1-4 . 13 . TRBV6-6
CASPVWAPSEGTEAFF TGTGCTAGTCCTGTTTGGGCCCCTTCGGAGGGCACTGAAGCTTTCTTT TRBJ1-1 . 16 . TRBV12-5
CASSKSVGVNYGYTF TGTGCCAGCAGCAAAAGCGTAGGGGTGAACTATGGCTACACCTTC TRBJ1-2 . 15 . TRBV9
CAISGDYSSTDTQYF TGTGCCATCAGCGGGGACTATTCTAGCACAGATACGCAGTATTTT TRBJ2-3 . 15 TRBD2 TRBV10-3
CASSARQGMNTEAFF TGTGCCAGCAGCGCCCGACAGGGGATGAACACTGAAGCTTTCTTT TRBJ1-1 . 15 TRBD1 TRBV7-3
CASSLAAGGPGRETQYF TGCGCCAGCAGCTTGGCGGCGGGAGGGCCGGGTAGAGAGACCCAGTACTTC TRBJ2-5 . 17 TRBD2 TRBV5-1
CASSLGQPSYEQYF TGTGCCAGCAGCTTGGGTCAGCCCTCCTACGAGCAGTACTTC TRBJ2-7 . 14 . TRBV5-4